These 7 T cell receptor beta chains were all obtained from the same sample, sequenced in a study of T cell responses to AZD1222 COVID-19 vaccine. The protocol was immunoSEQ multiplex PCR, while the TCRdb copy is restricted to in-frame clones and leaves out a portion. The sample has about 94,000 clones; roughly 88% are singletons. Sequencing used peripheral blood, obtained on day 0 of AZD1222 vaccination. The source is an adult in good health.

This clone was seen more than once but under ten times. V and J are TRBV6-5 and TRBJ2-7, with 7 bases aligning to TRBD1. This CDR3 region has 14 residues. The V segment lost 2 bases and the J segment 0 bases; nucleotides outside the gene matches: 1. Germline values: CDR1 MNHEY, CDR2 SVGAGI. The CDR3 loop reads CASSYAGGSYEQYF. As DNA, the CDR3 is TGTGCCAGCAGTTACGCAGGGGGCTCCTACGAGCAGTACTTC.

V usage is TRBV30 and J usage is TRBJ2-4; 8 bases match TRBD1. CDR1 and CDR2 (germline): GTSNPN, SVGIG (reference sequence). The CDR3 has 11 residues. With V trimmed by 5 bases and J by 9 bases, 3 bases remained unmatched. For the CDR3, the DNA is TGTGCCTGGGCACAGGGGGTCATTCAGTACTTC. It specifies CAWAQGVIQYF.

The J gene is TRBJ2-5, the V gene TRBV6-2 or TRBV6-3; either TRBD1 or TRBD2 may fit D (6 bases each). Germline V gene lookup returns CDR1 MNHEY and CDR2 SVGEGT. V was shortened by 5 bases and J by 5 bases, with 15 bases between the two germline ends. CDR3 length: 14 residues. This chain's CDR3 is CASSQQGGVETQYF. In DNA, the CDR3 is TGTGCCAGCAGTCAACAGGGAGGTGTTGAGACCCAGTACTTC.

J is TRBJ2-5 and V is TRBV6-5; D tentatively reads TRBD1 or TRBD2 (6 bases each). Deletions cut 6 bases from V and 5 bases from J, with 16 bases between. The CDR3 loop spans 14 amino acids. Germline V gene data show CDR1 as MNHEY and CDR2 as SVGAGI. CDR3 bases: TGTGCCAGCAGCCGGGGGCGATTTGATGAGACCCAGTACTTC. Its translation is CASSRGRFDETQYF.

The chain's CDR3 is CASSYGGLANYEQYF. The CDR3 coding sequence is TGTGCCAGCAGTTATGGGGGACTAGCGAACTACGAGCAGTACTTC. The V and J genes are TRBV5-6 and TRBJ2-7; TRBD2 aligns across 10 bases. Germline values: CDR1 SGHDT, CDR2 YYEEEE. This CDR3 has 15 amino acids. The trim removed 5 bases at V and 3 bases at J, leaving 8 bases unmatched.

The chain carries TRBV3-1 (or the pseudogene TRBV3-2) and TRBJ2-2; D might be TRBD1 (6 bases). The germline gives CDR1 LGHDT, CDR2 YNNKEL (reference sequence). The ends were cut back, 0 bases at V and 6 bases at J, with 8 bases in the middle. The CDR3 is 14 amino acids. The CDR3: CASSQDRGAGELFF. The DNA of the CDR3 is TGTGCCAGCAGCCAAGACAGGGGAGCCGGGGAGCTGTTTTTT.

V is TRBV19 and J is TRBJ1-3; no firm D call. CDR1 is LNHDA and CDR2 is SQIVND in the germline V gene (reference sequence). Trimming took 2 bases from V and 3 from J, leaving 8 bases between them. CDR3 length: 14 residues. The CDR3 DNA follows: TGTGCCAGTAGTATACGGGGAGGTGGAAACACCATATATTTT. This sequence encodes CASSIRGGGNTIYF. Full variable domain (remainder filled in from reference TRBV19 and TRBJ1-3): DGGITQSPKYLFRKEGQNVTLSCEQNLNHDAMYWYRQDPGQGLRLIYYSQIVNDFQKGDIAEGYSVSREKKESFPLTVTSAQKNPTAFYLCASSIRGGGNTIYFGEGSWLTVV.